This is a list of T cell receptor beta chains from one sample in a study of T-cell memory formation after mild COVID-19. MiXCR, applied by TCRdb to the 5' RACE reads, yields one record per CDR3 protein. Of around 450,000 distinct CDR3 sequences detected, around 24% appear once; the ten largest clones hold around 8.1%. The sequencing input was PBMCs or a T cell subset sorted from them (not recorded which). These receptors all come from an adult woman who had mild COVID-19 (a few samples of this study predate the infection). Cell type and time point are not known. Each CDR3 is given with its conserved first and last residue. D genes are given only for firm matches. Clone size is given for some rows only: seen once, a few or many times, or a class if the clone is expanded.

V gene	D gene	clone size	J gene	CDR3 protein	CDR3 DNA
TRBV7-2	TRBD1	many	TRBJ2-7	CASSFDRVYEQYF	TGTGCCAGCAGCTTCGACAGGGTCTACGAGCAGTACTTC
TRBV6-5	.	.	TRBJ2-1	CASSNGQEQFF	TGTGCCAGCAGTAACGGACAGGAGCAGTTCTTC
TRBV7-8	.	.	TRBJ2-6	CASSLPSRQVDYPSGANVLTF	TGTGCCAGCAGCTTACCCTCACGGCAGGTGGATTACCCCTCTGGGGCCAACGTCCTGACTTTC
TRBV18	TRBD1	.	TRBJ2-1	CASLGTGDGNSYNEQFF	TGTGCCAGCTTAGGGACAGGTGATGGTAACTCCTACAATGAGCAGTTCTTC
TRBV5-4	.	many	TRBJ2-1	CASGGGLDNEQFF	TGTGCCAGCGGGGGGGGCCTCGACAATGAGCAGTTCTTC
TRBV7-2	TRBD1	.	TRBJ1-6	CASSLRPGGPNSPLHF	TGTGCCAGCAGCCTCCGCCCAGGGGGCCCAAATTCACCCCTCCACTTT
TRBV6-6	TRBD1	few	TRBJ1-1	CASSYQDDRVDTEAFF	TGTGCCAGCAGTTACCAGGACGACAGGGTGGACACTGAAGCTTTCTTT
TRBV11-3	.	.	TRBJ1-1	CASSSRQAITEAFF	TGTGCCAGCAGCTCGAGACAGGCCATCACTGAAGCTTTCTTT
TRBV7-3	TRBD2	.	TRBJ2-5	CASSLNPRGVRETQYF	TGTGCCAGCAGCTTAAATCCACGGGGGGTCCGAGAGACCCAGTACTTC
TRBV20-1	.	few	TRBJ2-7	CSARNTYSYEQYF	TGCAGTGCTAGGAACACTTATTCCTACGAGCAGTACTTC
TRBV5-1	.	.	TRBJ1-1	CASSLNSRMNTEAFF	TGCGCCAGCAGCTTGAACAGCCGTATGAACACTGAAGCTTTCTTT
TRBV7-2	TRBD2	few	TRBJ2-7	CASSPGTSGSDEQYF	TGTGCCAGCAGCCCCGGGACTAGCGGGAGTGACGAGCAGTACTTC
TRBV6-1	.	few	TRBJ1-2	CASSGKGYGYTF	TGTGCCAGCAGTGGTAAGGGCTATGGCTACACCTTC
TRBV12-3/TRBV12-4	.	.	TRBJ2-7	CASSLMGQIEQYF	TGTGCCAGCAGCCTAATGGGGCAGATCGAGCAGTACTTC
TRBV20-1	.	many	TRBJ1-4	CSAAHGPTNEKLFF	TGCAGTGCTGCTCACGGGCCAACTAATGAAAAACTGTTTTTT
TRBV5-1	TRBD1	.	TRBJ2-7	CASSEGTGPPSYEQYF	TGCGCCAGCAGCGAGGGGACAGGGCCCCCATCCTACGAGCAGTACTTC
TRBV7-8	.	few	TRBJ1-2	CASSLLGTAHGYTF	TGTGCCAGCAGCTTACTTGGTACAGCGCATGGCTACACCTTC
TRBV15	.	few	TRBJ1-1	CATSPTSGVRTEAFF	TGTGCCACCAGCCCAACGTCGGGCGTCCGGACTGAAGCTTTCTTT
TRBV12-3/TRBV12-4	.	few	TRBJ1-2	CASTIGQYDGYTF	TGTGCCAGCACCATAGGACAGTACGATGGCTACACCTTC
TRBV12-3/TRBV12-4	TRBD1	.	TRBJ2-1	CASTDRGLNEQFF	TGTGCCAGCACCGACAGGGGGCTGAATGAGCAGTTCTTC
TRBV6-2/TRBV6-3	.	many	TRBJ2-1	CASSYSETGVYNEQFF	TGTGCCAGCAGTTACTCGGAAACGGGGGTCTACAATGAGCAGTTCTTC
TRBV20-1	TRBD2	few	TRBJ2-3	CSARDASGSTDTQYF	TGCAGTGCTAGAGACGCTAGCGGGAGCACAGATACGCAGTATTTT
TRBV5-6	.	.	TRBJ1-3	CASSLERSYSGNTIYF	TGTGCCAGCAGCTTGGAGCGGAGTTACTCTGGAAACACCATATATTTT
TRBV12-3/TRBV12-4	.	few	TRBJ1-3	CASSLVLGNTIYF	TGTGCCAGCAGTTTAGTCCTGGGAAACACCATATATTTT
TRBV2	.	.	TRBJ2-2	CASRVRLITGELFF	TGTGCCAGCAGGGTTCGTTTAATCACCGGGGAGCTGTTTTTT
TRBV4-1	.	.	TRBJ2-1	CASSQEGVRYNEQFF	TGCGCCAGCAGCCAAGAAGGGGTGAGATACAATGAGCAGTTCTTC
TRBV7-2	.	few	TRBJ2-1	CASSLRLLSNEQFF	TGTGCCAGCAGCTTACGACTCCTATCCAATGAGCAGTTCTTC
TRBV9	.	.	TRBJ2-7	CASSPQPTGRYEQYF	TGTGCCAGCAGCCCTCAGCCAACGGGACGTTACGAGCAGTACTTC
TRBV5-1	.	.	TRBJ2-5	CASSHTGTSQETQYF	TGCGCCAGCAGCCATACCGGGACCTCCCAAGAGACCCAGTACTTC
TRBV5-5	TRBD1	.	TRBJ1-5	CASSRSGTGVSQPQHF	TGTGCCAGCAGTCGTTCCGGGACAGGGGTCTCTCAGCCCCAGCATTTT
TRBV5-1	TRBD1	few	TRBJ2-7	CASSLAQGATYEQYF	TGCGCCAGCAGCTTAGCGCAGGGGGCTACCTACGAGCAGTACTTC
TRBV7-3	.	many	TRBJ2-1	CASSLMVGNEQFF	TGTGCCAGCAGCTTAATGGTGGGCAATGAGCAGTTCTTC
TRBV6-5	.	.	TRBJ2-6	CASRTDGANVLTF	TGTGCCAGCAGGACGGATGGGGCCAACGTCCTGACTTTC
TRBV7-9	.	few	TRBJ1-1	CASSLGSGRAAFF	TGTGCCAGCAGCTTAGGATCAGGACGGGCAGCTTTCTTT
TRBV15	.	.	TRBJ2-3	CATSRDRVGDTQYF	TGTGCCACCAGCAGAGATCGGGTCGGAGATACGCAGTATTTT
TRBV5-5	.	.	TRBJ2-2	CASSVRGHTGELFF	TGTGCCAGCAGCGTCAGGGGCCACACCGGGGAGCTGTTTTTT
TRBV7-6	TRBD2	.	TRBJ2-1	CASGSGSGSYNEQFF	TGTGCCAGCGGAAGCGGGAGCGGGTCCTACAATGAGCAGTTCTTC
TRBV30	.	.	TRBJ2-7	CAWSRDYYEQYF	TGTGCCTGGAGTCGGGATTACTACGAGCAGTACTTC
TRBV12-3/TRBV12-4	.	few	TRBJ2-6	CASSFGQGSSGANVLTF	TGTGCCAGCAGTTTCGGGCAGGGCAGCTCTGGGGCCAACGTCCTGACTTTC
TRBV5-4	TRBD2	few	TRBJ2-7	CASRPSPGTSKVEQYF	TGTGCCAGCAGACCGTCCCCCGGGACTAGCAAGGTCGAGCAGTACTTC
TRBV12-3/TRBV12-4	.	.	TRBJ2-2	CASSFGDLNTGELFF	TGTGCCAGCAGTTTTGGGGATCTGAACACCGGGGAGCTGTTTTTT
TRBV7-2	TRBD2	few	TRBJ2-2	CASRGLASGELFF	TGTGCCAGCAGGGGACTAGCGTCCGGGGAGCTGTTTTTT
TRBV7-3	TRBD2	few	TRBJ2-5	CASSFSGGVETQYF	TGTGCCAGCAGCTTTAGCGGGGGGGTTGAGACCCAGTACTTC
TRBV5-1	TRBD1	few	TRBJ2-7	CASSSTGGGYEQYF	TGCGCCAGCAGCTCGACAGGGGGCGGTTACGAGCAGTACTTC
TRBV19	.	.	TRBJ2-1	CASSMWGGPVEQFF	TGTGCCAGTAGTATGTGGGGGGGGCCCGTTGAGCAGTTCTTC
TRBV7-2	TRBD2	many	TRBJ2-3	CASSPRLAGATDTQYF	TGTGCCAGCAGCCCCCGACTAGCGGGAGCCACAGATACGCAGTATTTT
TRBV2	.	many	TRBJ2-6	CASSLTVSGANVLTF	TGTGCCAGCAGCCTGACAGTTTCTGGGGCCAACGTCCTGACTTTC
TRBV7-7	TRBD1	.	TRBJ2-7	CASSITGAEEQYF	TGTGCTAGCAGCATCACAGGGGCTGAAGAGCAGTACTTC